A single sample is the source of the 25 T cell receptor beta chains below, sequenced in a study of chemoradiotherapy in HPV16-positive cancers. Clones were sequenced by immunoSEQ multiplex PCR, and TCRdb holds only the in-frame ones, with some missing. Among fewer than 20,000 clones listed, around 92% were seen once. The sample consisted of blood, taken from a patient who underwent chemoradiotherapy. The receptors come from a human donor with HPV-associated anogenital cancer.

The chain has TRBV18 and TRBJ2-1; 11 bases match TRBD1. CDR1 is KGHSH, CDR2 LQKENI, per germline. After removal of 4 bases from V and 6 bases from J, the junction contained 2 bases not matched to a gene. CDR3 length equals 14 residues. CDR3 sequence (DNA): TGTGCCAGCTCACGGGGACAGGGGGGCAATGAGCAGTTCTTC. It specifies CASSRGQGGNEQFF.

CDR3 DNA sequence: TGTGCCAGTACCAATGGGGCGGGAGGGGCAGATACGCAGTATTTT. It encodes CASTNGAGGADTQYF. The chain carries TRBV19 and TRBJ2-3, with 9 bases fitting TRBD2. The CDR3 has 15 residues. The V segment lost 7 bases and the J segment 4 bases; nucleotides outside the gene matches: 9. Germline V gives CDR1 LNHDA, CDR2 SQIVND (reference sequence). Variable domain in full (rest from reference TRBV19 and TRBJ2-3): DGGITQSPKYLFRKEGQNVTLSCEQNLNHDAMYWYRQDPGQGLRLIYYSQIVNDFQKGDIAEGYSVSREKKESFPLTVTSAQKNPTAFYLCASTNGAGGADTQYFGPGTRLTVL.

The chain is built from TRBV19 and TRBJ2-7; 9 bases align to TRBD1. CDR3 length equals 14 residues. The V gene end was trimmed by 5 bases and the J gene end by 2 bases; junction bases not matched to a gene: 4. Germline V CDR1 and CDR2: LNHDA, SQIVND (reference sequence). Here the CDR3 reads CASSFGTGPYEQYF. DNA for the CDR3: TGTGCCAGTAGTTTCGGGACAGGGCCCTACGAGCAGTACTTC.

The V call is TRBV10-3, the J call TRBJ2-1; 14 bases are shared with TRBD2. The germline CDR1 and CDR2 sequences are ENHRY and SYGVKD. V shed 4 bases and J 8 bases; nucleotides not matched to a gene: 10. CDR3 length: 17 amino acids. DNA of the CDR3: TGTGCCATCAGTGTTAAGACTAGCGGGAGGGCCAGGGATGAGCAGTTCTTC. It yields the protein CAISVKTSGRARDEQFF.

This sequence joins TRBV18 and TRBJ2-3; D ambiguous. The CDR3 has 12 amino acids. CDR1 KGHSH and CDR2 LQKENI come from the germline V gene. The V gene lost 5 bases and the J gene lost 2 bases, with 5 bases spanning the gap. DNA of the CDR3: TGTGCCAGCTCATTTTACACAGATACGCAGTATTTT. This translates into CASSFYTDTQYF.

The V gene is TRBV4-1, the J gene TRBJ1-4; D perhaps matches TRBD1 (5 bases). CDR1 is MGHRA, CDR2 YSYEKL, per germline. Deletions cut 2 bases from V and 4 bases from J, with 14 bases between. This CDR3 comprises 16 residues. CDR3 bases: TGCGCCAGCAGCCAACTCAACATGGGGCTTAATGAAAAACTGTTTTTT. Translating gives CASSQLNMGLNEKLFF.

This sequence joins TRBV11-3 and TRBJ2-7; 7 bases are a match to TRBD2. The CDR3 contains 13 residues. The V gene end was trimmed by 5 bases and the J gene end by 4 bases; junction bases not matched to a gene: 5. The germline CDR1 and CDR2 sequences are SGHNT and YENEEA. CDR3 coding DNA: TGTGCCAGCAGCCCAGGGAGGGTTTACGAGCAGTACTTC. Translated, it gives CASSPGRVYEQYF.

This sequence joins TRBV5-4 and TRBJ2-7; TRBD1 matches 9 bases. The ends lost 4 bases at V and 5 bases at J; junction bases unmatched: 10. This CDR3 has 15 amino acids. Germline V gene data show CDR1 as SGHNT and CDR2 as YYREEE (reference sequence). CDR3 nucleotide sequence: TGTGCCAGCAGCACGACCGGGACAGGGATCAACGAGCAGTACTTC. Residues: CASSTTGTGINEQYF.

The CDR3 DNA sequence: TGTGCCAGCAGTTCTGAGCAGCCCCAGCATTTT. Residues: CASSSEQPQHF. The chain links TRBV28 to TRBJ1-5; D not certain. Germline lookup yields CDR1 MDHEN and CDR2 SYDVKM. The CDR3 covers 11 residues. The V end lost 4 bases, the J end lost 7 bases, and 5 bases lay between the germline ends.

The CDR3: CASSLARGLYEQYF. CDR3 DNA: TGTGCCAGCAGCTTGGCCAGGGGGCTTTACGAGCAGTACTTC. The genes are TRBV5-5 and TRBJ2-7; TRBD1 aligns across 8 bases. The germline V gene has CDR1 SGHKS and CDR2 YYEKEE (reference sequence). The CDR3 is made up of 14 amino acids. The V and J ends lost 0 bases and 4 bases, in that order; junction bases with no gene match: 3.

The chain carries TRBV7-2 and TRBJ2-3; tentatively, D is TRBD1 or TRBD2 (6 bases each). CDR1 is SGHTA, CDR2 FQGNSA, per germline. Trimming pared 1 base from V and 7 bases from J, leaving 9 bases between. The CDR3 spans 13 residues. The CDR3 DNA follows: TGTGCCAGCAGCTTAGAAGGGGGGAATACGCAGTATTTT. It yields the protein CASSLEGGNTQYF.

The chain uses TRBV10-3 and TRBJ1-2, with 8 bases that match TRBD1. Germline CDR1 and CDR2: ENHRY and SYGVKD. This CDR3 comprises 14 residues. The ends lost 4 bases at V and 5 bases at J; junction bases unmatched: 6. CDR3 amino acids: CAISVRDRFYGYTF. CDR3 bases: TGTGCCATCAGTGTCCGGGACAGGTTTTATGGCTACACCTTC.

The rearrangement joins TRBV9 to TRBJ2-3, with 10 positions matching TRBD2. Germline trimming cut 0 bases from V and 4 bases from J; bases unmatched to any gene: 5. Looked up from germline, CDR1 is SGDLS and CDR2 is YYNGEE. This CDR3 is built from 16 residues. The CDR3 DNA reads TGTGCCAGCAGCGTAGTAGCTAGCGGGGGTCCAGATACGCAGTATTTT. Residues: CASSVVASGGPDTQYF.

This sequence joins TRBV10-3 and TRBJ1-2; D might be TRBD1 (6 bases). V was trimmed by 7 bases and J by 3 bases, leaving 9 bases between them. The CDR3 sequence is 12 residues long. From germline, CDR1 is ENHRY and CDR2 SYGVKD. CDR3 sequence reads: CAIKGGDYGYTF. CDR3 DNA: TGTGCCATCAAGGGGGGAGACTATGGCTACACCTTC.

The V gene is TRBV29-1, the J gene TRBJ2-7; D not resolved. The V gene's germline CDR1 is SQVTM and CDR2 ANQGSEA. The CDR3 runs 11 residues. With 7 bases removed from V and 3 bases from J, the gap between germline ends came to 10 bases. The CDR3 nucleotides are TGCAGCGCTGGTGAGAGCTACGAGCAGTACTTC. Its protein product is CSAGESYEQYF.

CDR3 protein: CASSLGGRSGNTIYF. The CDR3 DNA reads TGTGCCAGCAGCTTGGGGGGACGGTCTGGAAACACCATATATTTT. The V gene is TRBV5-4, the J gene TRBJ1-3; possible D gene TRBD1, 5 bases. Germline-derived CDR1 and CDR2 are SGHNT and YYREEE (reference sequence). The CDR3 totals 15 residues. Trimming removed 0 bases from V and 1 base from J, with 8 bases in between.

The chain combines TRBV6-5 with TRBJ2-5, with 8 nucleotides matching TRBD1. V was clipped by 5 bases and J by 2 bases; unmatched bases: 1. Germline V CDR1 and CDR2: MNHEY, SVGAGI. The CDR3 totals 13 residues. The CDR3 DNA reads as TGTGCCAGCAGTCGACAGGGGCAAGAGACCCAGTACTTC. Translating gives CASSRQGQETQYF.

CDR3 sequence (DNA): TGTGCCAGCAGTTCATCCTACAGTCTAGCGGGAGACACAGATACGCAGTATTTT. Its translation is CASSSSYSLAGDTDTQYF. The rearrangement links TRBV28 to TRBJ2-3; TRBD2 agrees at 10 bases. The V and J ends lost 4 bases and 2 bases, in that order; junction bases with no gene match: 12. From germline, CDR1 is MDHEN and CDR2 SYDVKM. CDR3 size: 18 residues.

Remarks on this clone: The sample carries other DNA sequences with the same CDR3. V gene TRBV9 combines with J gene TRBJ2-2; the D is unclear. Looked up from germline, CDR1 is SGDLS and CDR2 is YYNGEE. CDR3 length equals 12 residues. The V and J ends lost 1 base and 5 bases respectively, with 3 bases between them. The DNA for the CDR3 is TGTGCCAGCAGCGTACGGACCGGGGAGCTGTTTTTT. It is translated as CASSVRTGELFF.

V and J are TRBV28 and TRBJ2-1, with D possibly being TRBD2 (6 bases). The CDR3 covers 23 residues. Trimming removed 4 bases at V and 0 bases at J, with 34 bases between. Germline V gene sequence: CDR1 MDHEN, CDR2 SYDVKM. For the CDR3, the DNA is TGTGCCAGCAGTTCCCCCCCTTGGGTTGGCCCAAAGGAGGGGCGAAGCTCCTACAATGAGCAGTTCTTC. As protein: CASSSPPWVGPKEGRSSYNEQFF. Variable domain in full (rest from reference TRBV28 and TRBJ2-1): DVKVTQSSRYLVKRTGEKVFLECVQDMDHENMFWYRQDPGLGLRLIYFSYDVKMKEKGDIPEGYSVSREKKERFSLILESASTNQTSMYLCASSSPPWVGPKEGRSSYNEQFFGPGTRLTVL.

The genes are TRBV30 and TRBJ2-7; TRBD1 matches at 9 bases. The CDR3 is 14 residues long. Per germline, CDR1 GTSNPN and CDR2 SVGIG (reference sequence). Trimming removed 2 bases from V and 5 bases from J; junction bases left unmatched: 7. The CDR3 nucleotides read TGTGCCTGGAGTACCACAGGGGGCCTAGACGAGCAGTACTTC. This sequence encodes CAWSTTGGLDEQYF.

V is TRBV5-6 and J is TRBJ2-1; no definite D call. Trimming stripped 7 bases from V and 3 bases from J, with 11 bases between. Germline lookup yields CDR1 SGHDT and CDR2 YYEEEE. This CDR3 has 13 residues. CDR3 DNA: TGTGCCAGCCTCCGGGTAAACTACAATGAGCAGTTCTTC. Translated, it gives CASLRVNYNEQFF. The full variable domain, in which reference TRBV5-6 and TRBJ2-1 provide the parts outside the CDR3, is DAGVTQSPTHLIKTRGQQVTLRCSPKSGHDTVSWYQQALGQGPQFIFQYYEEEERQRGNFPDRFSGHQFPNYSSELNVNALLLGDSALYLCASLRVNYNEQFFGPGTRLTVL.

The chain uses TRBV27 and TRBJ1-1, with 8 bases matching TRBD1. With V trimmed by 5 bases and J by 0 bases, 5 bases remained unmatched. CDR1 is MNHEY, CDR2 SMNVEV, per germline (reference sequence). The CDR3 has 15 amino acids. The DNA of the CDR3 is TGTGCCAGCAGTGGACAGGGTCTAATGAACACTGAAGCTTTCTTT. This translates into CASSGQGLMNTEAFF.

The J gene is TRBJ2-1, the V gene TRBV6-6; unclear D gene. Germline V CDR1 and CDR2: MNHNY, SVGAGI (reference sequence). Trimming removed 3 bases from V and 2 bases from J, with 11 bases in between. The CDR3 extends over 15 amino acids. The CDR3 loop is CASSYGVSTYNEQFF. The CDR3 region has the DNA TGTGCCAGCAGTTATGGCGTCAGTACCTACAATGAGCAGTTCTTC.

The chain is built from TRBV7-9 and TRBJ2-3; D unclear. Germline CDR1 and CDR2: SEHNR and FQNEAQ (reference sequence). The length of the CDR3 is 17 residues. Trimming took 1 base from V and 5 from J, leaving 19 bases between them. The CDR3, as DNA: TGTGCCAGCAGCTTAGGGGCGGCGAGACTTGAAGAAGATACGCAGTATTTT. Residues: CASSLGAARLEEDTQYF.